A selection of T cell receptor beta chains follows, all from one sample in a study of human T cells and chemical hapten exposure. TCRdb called the RACE reads again in MiXCR, with one record for every CDR3 protein. The sample shows 90,000 or so distinct CDR3 sequences, about 11% of them seen only once. Sequencing used whole blood, obtained in connection with sensitization to the hapten diphenylcyclopropenone (DPC). All receptors derive from a man in his forties with alopecia areata. Some clones in this sample may be carry-over from other donors' samples. Each CDR3 is given with its conserved first and last residue. D genes are given only for firm matches. Clone size is shown for a subset of rows, as once, few, many or a class of expanded clone.

d_call	clone_size	v_call	j_call	cdr3_length	cdr3_nt	cdr3_aa
TRBD1	.	TRBV29-1	TRBJ2-7	14	TGCAGCGTCGTAGACAGGGCGGGTTCCTACGAGCAGTACTTC	CSVVDRAGSYEQYF
TRBD1	.	TRBV29-1	TRBJ1-2	12	TGCAGCGTTGACAGGGGGCCGTATGGCTACACCTTC	CSVDRGPYGYTF
.	.	TRBV7-4	TRBJ2-1	14	TGTGCCAGCAGCTTAGCCTTATTATACAATGAGCAGTTCTTC	CASSLALLYNEQFF
.	.	TRBV20-1	TRBJ2-5	16	TGCAGTGCTAGATCCCCCCTGGGGGGTTGGCAAGAGACCCAGTACTTC	CSARSPLGGWQETQYF
TRBD1	.	TRBV28	TRBJ1-1	11	TGTGCCACCAGGGGGGATACTGAAGCTTTCTTT	CATRGDTEAFF
.	many	TRBV12-3/TRBV12-4	TRBJ1-4	14	TGTGCCAGCAGTCCCAGGGGAGGTAATGAAAAACTGTTTTTT	CASSPRGGNEKLFF
.	many	TRBV7-9	TRBJ2-3	15	TGTGCCAGCAGCTTATTATCACAGAAAACAGATACGCAGTATTTT	CASSLLSQKTDTQYF
.	few	TRBV28	TRBJ2-2	15	TGTGCCAGCAGACTTTCAACAGCGAACACCGGGGAGCTGTTTTTT	CASRLSTANTGELFF
TRBD2	few	TRBV12-3/TRBV12-4	TRBJ2-4	12	TGTGCCAGCAGTTTACGACTAGCGGCTGAGTACTTC	CASSLRLAAEYF
TRBD1	many	TRBV12-3/TRBV12-4	TRBJ1-1	13	TGTGCCAGCAGCTCAACGACAGGGGATGAAGCTTTCTTT	CASSSTTGDEAFF
.	.	TRBV15	TRBJ1-5	16	TGTGCCACCAGCAGACCTGGGCAGGGGAGCAATCAGCCCCAGCATTTT	CATSRPGQGSNQPQHF
TRBD1	.	TRBV6-5	TRBJ1-2	14	TGTGCCAGCAGCCGGGACAGTAAGAACTATGGCTACACCTTC	CASSRDSKNYGYTF
TRBD2	few	TRBV6-5	TRBJ2-7	16	TGTGCCAGCAGTTATGTCGTTGCGGGAGGCCACTACGAGCAGTACTTC	CASSYVVAGGHYEQYF
TRBD1	few	TRBV6-5	TRBJ1-2	15	TGTGCCAGCAAACCCACGGGGACAGCCAACTATGGCTACACCTTC	CASKPTGTANYGYTF
.	.	TRBV6-5	TRBJ2-3	15	TGTGCCAGCAATTCACCGCGGGAAATCACAGATACGCAGTATTTT	CASNSPREITDTQYF
.	.	TRBV4-3	TRBJ2-2	17	TGCGCCAGCAGCCAAGATCGATTAGGCTTGAACACCGGGGAGCTGTTTTTT	CASSQDRLGLNTGELFF
TRBD2	few	TRBV7-2	TRBJ2-1	17	TGTGCCAGCAGCTTAAAATGGCCACTAGCGGGACACAATGAGCAGTTCTTC	CASSLKWPLAGHNEQFF
.	few	TRBV11-1	TRBJ2-7	13	TGTGCCAGCAGCTTCCCAGGGGATTACGAGCAGTACTTC	CASSFPGDYEQYF
TRBD2	few	TRBV20-1	TRBJ2-3	18	TGCAGTGCTCGAGGTGGACTAGCGGGAGTCTGGAACACAGATACGCAGTATTTT	CSARGGLAGVWNTDTQYF
.	many	TRBV29-1	TRBJ2-4	12	TGCTCCACGCGGACAGCCAAAAACATTCAGTACTTC	CSTRTAKNIQYF
.	.	TRBV7-9	TRBJ2-2	15	TGTGCCAGCACTCACGTTCAGGGGAGCACCGGGGAGCTGTTTTTT	CASTHVQGSTGELFF
TRBD1	many	TRBV29-1	TRBJ1-1	12	TGCAGCGTTGCCCAGGGGGCAAGTGAAGCTTTCTTT	CSVAQGASEAFF
TRBD1	few	TRBV7-2	TRBJ1-6	13	TGTGCCAGCAGCCTGGACAGGGGAGGACCCCTCCACTTT	CASSLDRGGPLHF
.	.	TRBV9	TRBJ1-3	15	TGTGCCAGCAGCCCCTTCCACGGCTCTGGAAACACCATATATTTT	CASSPFHGSGNTIYF
.	many	TRBV6-5	TRBJ1-1	13	TGTGCCAGCAGATTAATTACAGGGCTTGAAGCTTTCTTT	CASRLITGLEAFF
TRBD2	few	TRBV29-1	TRBJ2-1	16	TGCAGCGTTGGCGGGACTAGCGGGAGGGGGGTCAATGAGCAGTTCTTC	CSVGGTSGRGVNEQFF
.	many	TRBV10-3	TRBJ1-3	16	TGTGCCATCAGTGAGTCGACGGGGGGAACTGGAAACACCATATATTTT	CAISESTGGTGNTIYF
TRBD2	.	TRBV4-1	TRBJ2-1	20	TGCGCCAGCAGCCAACCTAGCGGGAGGGCCGCTTCCGCACGGTACAATGAGCAGTTCTTC	CASSQPSGRAASARYNEQFF
.	many	TRBV5-1	TRBJ2-3	13	TGCGCCAGCAGCCAACAGGGCACAGATACGCAGTATTTT	CASSQQGTDTQYF
TRBD2	.	TRBV4-3	TRBJ2-1	21	TGCGCCAGCAGCCGCCCTTGGGGTACTAGCGGGAGGGGATTCTCCTACAATGAGCAGTTCTTC	CASSRPWGTSGRGFSYNEQFF
TRBD1	few	TRBV7-8	TRBJ2-3	15	TGTGCCAGCAGCCCCCGGACAGGGCGGACAGATACGCAGTATTTT	CASSPRTGRTDTQYF
.	few	TRBV30	TRBJ1-1	12	TGTGCCTGCCTACTTATGAACACTGAAGCTTTCTTT	CACLLMNTEAFF
.	.	TRBV6-6	TRBJ2-7	13	TGTGCCAGCAGTTACTCCTACCCCGGCGAGCAGTACTTC	CASSYSYPGEQYF
TRBD1	many	TRBV28	TRBJ1-1	19	TGTGCCAGCCCGAAGGCCGACGGTCCCCTGGGACAGGGGAACACTGAAGCTTTCTTT	CASPKADGPLGQGNTEAFF
TRBD1	.	TRBV6-5	TRBJ1-1	14	TGTGCCAGCATCAAGGGGGCGAAGGGCACTGAAGCTTTCTTT	CASIKGAKGTEAFF
.	few	TRBV9	TRBJ2-6	17	TGTGCCAGCAGCGTAGCTACGGTCGGGTCTGGGGCCAACGTCCTGACTTTC	CASSVATVGSGANVLTF
TRBD1	few	TRBV20-1	TRBJ1-6	14	TGCAGTGCTAGAGGGACAGGGGCCAATTCACCCCTCCACTTT	CSARGTGANSPLHF
.	.	TRBV19	TRBJ1-6	15	TGTGCCAGTATGGGGGGCCAGCTGACCAATTCACCCCTCCACTTT	CASMGGQLTNSPLHF
.	many	TRBV28	TRBJ2-6	16	TGTGCCACCACAGGGCAGGGCCCGCTCGGGGCCAACGTCCTGACTTTC	CATTGQGPLGANVLTF
TRBD2	.	TRBV7-2	TRBJ2-2	17	TGTGCCAGCAGCTTAGGCCTAGCGGGGATCGGGGGCGGGGAGCTGTTTTTT	CASSLGLAGIGGGELFF
TRBD1	.	TRBV28	TRBJ1-2	18	TGTGCCAGCAGTACGGACCGGGACAGGGGGCAAGGTGACTATGGCTACACCTTC	CASSTDRDRGQGDYGYTF
.	.	TRBV7-9	TRBJ2-3	16	TGTGCCAGCAGCCCTTGGAGGGGAGGACGCACAGATACGCAGTATTTT	CASSPWRGGRTDTQYF
.	.	TRBV7-3	TRBJ1-1	13	TGTGCCAGCACCACGGGGCCCTTCGCTGAAGCTTTCTTT	CASTTGPFAEAFF
.	few	TRBV2	TRBJ1-1	14	TGTGCCAGCGGCATACGACAAACCAACACTGAAGCTTTCTTT	CASGIRQTNTEAFF
.	.	TRBV29-1	TRBJ2-6	15	TGCAGCGTTGTGTTCGGGGTCTCTGGGGCCAACGTCCTGACTTTC	CSVVFGVSGANVLTF
TRBD2	.	TRBV4-2	TRBJ2-7	16	TGTGCCAGCAGCCCCACCTCGGGACTAGCTAGCGACGAGCAGTACTTC	CASSPTSGLASDEQYF
TRBD1	.	TRBV18	TRBJ1-6	14	TGTGCCAGCTCACCCGACAGGGCGAATTCACCCCTCCACTTT	CASSPDRANSPLHF
TRBD1	many	TRBV18	TRBJ1-1	20	TGTGCCAGCTCACCACCGATTTTCAGGGCAGGGACAGGGTCGGGCACTGAAGCTTTCTTT	CASSPPIFRAGTGSGTEAFF
.	few	TRBV11-2	TRBJ2-5	11	TGTGCCAGCAGCTTATTGGAGACCCAGTACTTC	CASSLLETQYF
.	few	TRBV7-2	TRBJ1-1	16	TGTGCCAGCAGCTTAGTACACGCCCCGCCGAACACTGAAGCTTTCTTT	CASSLVHAPPNTEAFF
.	.	TRBV20-1	TRBJ1-5	14	TGCAGTGCTAGAGATGAGAGGCGGGTAGAGCCCCAGCATTTT	CSARDERRVEPQHF
.	many	TRBV3-1	TRBJ2-3	13	TGTGCCAGCAGCCAGGGGCTAGCTGATACGCAGTATTTT	CASSQGLADTQYF
TRBD2	few	TRBV29-1	TRBJ2-1	17	TGCAGCGTTGAAGGGCAGACTAGCGGAAGCTCCTACAATGAGCAGTTCTTC	CSVEGQTSGSSYNEQFF
TRBD2	few	TRBV3-1	TRBJ2-1	16	TGTGCCAGCAGCCAAGGTGCGGGACTAGCGGGGGAAGAGCAGTTCTTC	CASSQGAGLAGEEQFF
.	.	TRBV27	TRBJ2-3	17	TGTGCCAGCAGCCCGTGGACCCCCAGGGTGAGCCTAGATACGCAGTATTTT	CASSPWTPRVSLDTQYF
.	few	TRBV5-5	TRBJ2-3	15	TGTGCCAGCAGCCGAGTCTCAGCTAGCACAGATACGCAGTATTTT	CASSRVSASTDTQYF
.	.	TRBV10-3	TRBJ2-5	11	TGTGCCATCAGTGAGGCGGAGACCCAGTACTTC	CAISEAETQYF
.	.	TRBV30	TRBJ1-6	13	TGTGCCTGGAGAACACTTAGGGATTCACCCCTCCACTTT	CAWRTLRDSPLHF
TRBD1	many	TRBV20-1	TRBJ2-3	14	TGCAGTGCTCGGGACAGCCTGGCCACAGATACGCAGTATTTT	CSARDSLATDTQYF
.	many	TRBV6-1	TRBJ2-1	16	TGTGCCAGCAGTGCCCCCGGGACGGCGGGCTACAGTGAGCAGTTCTTC	CASSAPGTAGYSEQFF